Here is one T cell receptor (beta chain) with its context. With 0 bases clipped from V and 2 bases from J, the junction kept 5 bases outside the gene matches. This CDR3 is 16 amino acids long. The germline CDR1 and CDR2 sequences are LGHDT and YNNKEL (reference sequence). These data are taken from a study of blood T cell repertoires in COVID-19. Study-level background: PBMCs, B-cell-depleted T cells, or T cells provided the cDNA or gDNA that made up the material.

Under the authors' procedure: Reference gene primer amplification gave estimated nucleated cell counts. Sequenced by immunoSEQ multiplex PCR; TCRdb stores in-frame clones only, minus some. For V, J and clone size, that table is used; D and trimming come from the DNA. Of hundreds of thousands of clones in the sample, 70% to 90% were seen once. This TCR was sampled from a woman under 40 with active or convalescent COVID-19. Sequencing input: peripheral blood. The rearrangement joins TRBV3-1 (or the pseudogene TRBV3-2) to TRBJ1-2; TRBD1 aligns across 8 bases. This CDR3 reads CASSQEGTGRNYGYTF. For the CDR3, the DNA is TGTGCCAGCAGCCAAGAGGGGACAGGTCGGAACTATGGCTACACCTTC.